This T cell receptor beta chain was sequenced in a study of shared clonotypes between healthy human individuals. Study in general: CD4 naive and CD4 memory each took three plates per donor, while CD8 naive took two and CD8 memory one. Study outcomes and limitations: Among non-shared clonotypes, generation probabilities were lower than among those shared by all four donors. Approximately 5.4% of naive CD4 clonotypes were common to four donors.

All donors were healthy HIV-negative adults lacking recent acute infections or vaccinations. Profiling relied on immunoSEQ multiplex PCR, and the TCRdb table lists in-frame clones only, not all of them. The sample lists about 1.5 million clones, over 95% occurring once. The V end lost 0 bases, the J end lost 0 bases, and 7 bases lay between the germline ends. This CDR3 contains 14 residues. Germline values: CDR1 SGHNT, CDR2 YYREEE (reference sequence). Details on this clone: Its antigen is undetermined.

The sequencing input was naive CD4+ T cells sorted from blood. Subset noted: CD45RA+ positively selected. The chain employs TRBV5-4 and TRBJ2-7; no clear D. The sequence was collected from a man aged 30 to 45 in good health. The CDR3 sequence: CASSLELSSYEQYF. CDR3 coding DNA: TGTGCCAGCAGCTTGGAGCTCAGCTCCTACGAGCAGTACTTC. Supplemented by reference TRBV5-4 and TRBJ2-7, the full variable domain reads ETGVTQSPTHLIKTRGQQVTLRCSSQSGHNTVSWYQQALGQGPQFIFQYYREEENGRGNFPPRFSGLQFPNYSSELNVNALELDDSALYLCASSLELSSYEQYFGPGTRLTVT.